The 24 T cell receptor beta chains listed next were all sequenced from one sample in a study of T-cell memory formation after mild COVID-19. Via MiXCR, TCRdb re-called the 5' RACE reads, giving one row per CDR3 protein. The table lists about 110,000 distinct CDR3 sequences, 15% to 20% of them singletons. Source material: PBMCs or a T cell subset sorted from them (not recorded which). The source of these receptors is a man between 18 and 35 years old who had mild COVID-19 (a few samples of this study predate the infection). Cell type and time point are not known.

The V and J genes are TRBV5-6 and TRBJ1-6; perhaps TRBD1 as D (5 bases). V was clipped by 2 bases and J by 13 bases, with 16 bases between them. The CDR3 has 14 amino acids. The germline CDR1 and CDR2 sequences are SGHDT and YYEEEE. This chain's CDR3 is CASSLAGPWTPLHF. The CDR3 nucleotides are TGTGCCAGCAGCTTAGCGGGGCCCTGGACCCCCCTCCACTTT.

The chain uses TRBV6-6 and TRBJ2-3, with D uncertain. The V end lost 0 bases, the J end lost 1 base, and 8 bases lay between the germline ends. CDR1 and CDR2 from the germline V gene are MNHNY and SVGAGI (reference sequence). This CDR3 spans 15 amino acids. CDR3 amino acids: CASSYSGPGTDTQYF. The CDR3 nucleotides are TGTGCCAGCAGTTACTCGGGTCCCGGCACAGATACGCAGTATTTT.

This clonotype appeared a few times. The CDR3 region is CASSLNGYGYTF. The CDR3 DNA sequence: TGTGCCAGCAGCTTAAATGGCTATGGCTACACCTTC. The V gene is TRBV7-9, the J gene TRBJ1-2, with no clear D. The CDR3 loop spans 12 amino acids. In germline, CDR1 is SEHNR, CDR2 FQNEAQ (reference sequence). The V end lost 2 bases, the J end lost 4 bases, and 5 bases lay between the germline ends.

V usage is TRBV5-1 and J usage is TRBJ2-6; no definite D call. The CDR3 extends over 15 amino acids. Trimming took 2 bases from V and 0 from J, leaving 6 bases between them. CDR1 SGHRS and CDR2 YFSETQ come from the germline V gene. The CDR3 is CASSFLGSGANVLTF. In DNA, the CDR3 is TGCGCCAGCAGCTTCCTAGGCTCTGGGGCCAACGTCCTGACTTTC.

The V gene is TRBV4-1, the J gene TRBJ2-3; D is unresolved. V was shortened by 0 bases and J by 4 bases, with 8 bases between the two germline ends. The CDR3 totals 14 residues. The V gene's germline CDR1 is MGHRA and CDR2 YSYEKL. The CDR3 region is CASSQDWAADTQYF. The CDR3 nucleotides are TGCGCCAGCAGCCAAGATTGGGCCGCAGATACGCAGTATTTT.

This clonotype was recorded a few times. The genes are TRBV5-1 and TRBJ2-7; tentative D call: TRBD2 (5 bases). Germline V gives CDR1 SGHRS, CDR2 YFSETQ. V lost 3 bases and J lost 3, with 13 bases in between. This CDR3 contains 14 residues. CDR3 loop: CASSSGVRNYEQYF. In DNA form, the CDR3 reads TGCGCCAGCAGCTCCGGGGTCCGGAACTACGAGCAGTACTTC.

This clonotype appeared a few times. The rearrangement uses TRBV6-6 and TRBJ1-6; maybe TRBD1 (5 bases). V lost 8 bases and J lost 9, with 20 bases in between. The germline V gene encodes CDR1 MNHNY and CDR2 SVGAGI (reference sequence). There are 15 residues in the CDR3. CDR3 sequence: CASRSRGADSSPLHF. The DNA for the CDR3 is TGTGCCAGCCGTAGTCGCGGGGCAGATAGTTCACCCCTCCACTTT.

Worth noting for this clonotype: The junction and the germline gene differ at one end; a read error may be behind it. The chain couples TRBV12-3 or TRBV12-4 to TRBJ2-4, with 16 positions matching TRBD2. This CDR3 has 18 amino acids. This chain's CDR3 is CASSKGLAGGKSNNIQYF. The CDR3 DNA is TGTGCCAGCAGTAAGGGACTAGCGGGGGGGAAATCCAACAACATTCAGTACTTC.

This clonotype appeared a few times. V is TRBV20-1 and J is TRBJ2-3; D may be TRBD1 or TRBD2 (5 bases each). CDR3 length: 13 residues. The germline V gene has CDR1 DFQATT and CDR2 SNEGSKA (reference sequence). V lost 5 bases to trimming and J lost 5 bases, with 14 bases between them. The CDR3 region has the DNA TGCAGTGCTGGGTCGGGACGACTAGATACGCAGTATTTT. Residues: CSAGSGRLDTQYF.

The V call is TRBV7-2, the J call TRBJ1-5, with a weak D call TRBD1 (5 bases). Germline V lookup: CDR1 SGHTA, CDR2 FQGNSA. Deletions cut 2 bases from V and 4 bases from J, with 12 bases between. This CDR3 comprises 15 residues. The chain's CDR3 is CASSLLGGANQPQHF. The CDR3 DNA is TGTGCCAGCAGCTTACTGGGGGGAGCTAATCAGCCCCAGCATTTT.

This rearrangement joins TRBV6-6 to TRBJ1-1; 9 bases are shared with TRBD1. Looked up from germline, CDR1 is MNHNY and CDR2 is SVGAGI (reference sequence). V lost 4 bases, J lost 3 bases, and 3 bases stayed unmatched. This CDR3 contains 14 residues. CDR3: CASSLDRGHTEAFF. CDR3 nucleotide sequence: TGTGCCAGCAGTTTGGACAGGGGTCACACTGAAGCTTTCTTT.

This clonotype appeared a single time. The chain has TRBV12-3 or TRBV12-4 and TRBJ1-6; the match to TRBD1 covers 10 bases. This CDR3 is built from 17 residues. V lost 5 bases, J lost 6 bases, and 10 bases stayed unmatched. The CDR3 spells CASSPGARQGANSPLHF. CDR3 sequence (DNA): TGTGCCAGCAGTCCGGGGGCCCGACAGGGGGCTAATTCACCCCTCCACTTT.

This chain links TRBV3-1 with TRBJ2-1; 9 positions agree with TRBD2. CDR1 is LGHDT, CDR2 YNNKEL, per germline (reference sequence). This CDR3 is built from 13 residues. V was clipped by 6 bases and J by 6 bases; unmatched bases: 3. The CDR3 loop is CASRSSGGNEQFF. The CDR3 DNA reads as TGTGCCAGCAGAAGTAGCGGGGGCAATGAGCAGTTCTTC.

This chain uses TRBV7-2 with TRBJ1-2; the D is unclear. The germline V and J ends were trimmed by 3 bases and 5 bases, with 4 bases remaining between them. From germline, CDR1 is SGHTA and CDR2 FQGNSA. This CDR3 spans 11 amino acids. CDR3 sequence reads: CASSFQYGYTF. CDR3 in DNA: TGTGCCAGCAGCTTCCAGTATGGCTACACCTTC.

The gene calls are TRBV6-6 and TRBJ2-6, with D perhaps being TRBD1 or TRBD2 (5 bases each). The germline gives CDR1 MNHNY, CDR2 SVGAGI (reference sequence). V was trimmed by 0 bases and J by 0 bases, leaving 6 bases between them. CDR3 length: 16 amino acids. The CDR3 nucleotides are TGTGCCAGCAGTTACTCGGGGGACTCTGGGGCCAACGTCCTGACTTTC. It yields the protein CASSYSGDSGANVLTF.

CDR3 DNA: TGCAGTGCTAGAGGGACTAGCGGGGGAAACCAGTACTTC. It specifies CSARGTSGGNQYF. J is TRBJ2-7 and V is TRBV20-1; 13 nucleotides agree with TRBD2. This CDR3 comprises 13 residues. V was clipped by 1 base and J by 10 bases; unmatched bases: 4. Germline V gene sequence: CDR1 DFQATT, CDR2 SNEGSKA (reference sequence).

This chain connects TRBV18 to TRBJ2-5; D is undetermined. Trimming left V 3 bases short and J 2 bases short, with 7 bases between. The CDR3 runs 13 residues. Germline CDR1 reads KGHSH; CDR2 reads LQKENI. The CDR3 sequence: CASSPVGQETQYF. The CDR3 nucleotides read TGTGCCAGCTCACCGGTCGGTCAAGAGACCCAGTACTTC.

This rearrangement joins TRBV5-6 to TRBJ2-7, with D perhaps given as TRBD1 or TRBD2 (5 bases each). The CDR3 is 14 residues long. Trimming shortened V by 4 bases and J by 3 bases, and 14 bases separated the two germline ends. From germline, CDR1 is SGHDT and CDR2 YYEEEE. CDR3 sequence reads: CASSGTEKLYEQYV. CDR3 nucleotides: TGTGCCAGCAGCGGGACGGAGAAGCTCTACGAGCAGTACGTC.

The chain uses TRBV5-6 and TRBJ1-6, with TRBD1 as a possible D gene (6 bases). The CDR3 extends over 15 amino acids. The germline V gene encodes CDR1 SGHDT and CDR2 YYEEEE. The V and J ends lost 3 bases and 4 bases respectively, with 11 bases between them. The CDR3 nucleotides read TGTGCCAGCAGCTCCTACGGACAGTATAATTCACCCCTCCACTTT. It yields the protein CASSSYGQYNSPLHF.

V usage is TRBV2 and J usage is TRBJ2-7; possibly TRBD1 for D (5 bases). V shed 8 bases and J shed 2 bases, with 16 bases lying between them. Germline loops: CDR1 SNHLY, CDR2 FYNNEI. This CDR3 is 14 amino acids long. The CDR3 bases are TGTGCCAGCGGTTCGCGGACAATCACCTACGAGCAGTACTTC. Translating it yields CASGSRTITYEQYF.

The chain recombines TRBV5-1 with TRBJ2-2; 8 bases map to TRBD2. Germline V CDR1 and CDR2: SGHRS, YFSETQ. The CDR3 spans 17 residues. Germline trimming cut 1 base from V and 0 bases from J; bases unmatched to any gene: 5. Here the CDR3 DNA reads TGCGCCAGCAGCTTGAGGACTAGCAGCGCGAACACCGGGGAGCTGTTTTTT. This translates into CASSLRTSSANTGELFF. The full variable domain, in which reference TRBV5-1 and TRBJ2-2 provide the parts outside the CDR3, is KAGVTQTPRYLIKTRGQQVTLSCSPISGHRSVSWYQQTPGQGLQFLFEYFSETQRNKGNFPGRFSGRQFSNSRSEMNVSTLELGDSALYLCASSLRTSSANTGELFFGEGSRLTVL.

The chain is built from TRBV4-2 and TRBJ2-2; 13 bases are shared with TRBD2. The CDR3 covers 19 residues. Germline V gene sequence: CDR1 LGHNA, CDR2 YNFKEQ. J lost 2 bases, V lost 1 base, and 7 bases had no gene match. The CDR3 DNA is TGTGCCAGCAGCCAAGCACTAGCGGGGGGGGGATACAACACCGGGGAGCTGTTTTTT. Residues: CASSQALAGGGYNTGELFF.

This clonotype has more than one count but fewer than ten. V gene TRBV15 combines with J gene TRBJ1-1; the D gene is possibly TRBD1 (5 bases). V was pared by 5 bases and J by 11 bases, with 18 bases between. CDR3 length: 13 residues. Germline CDR1 is LNHNV and CDR2 is YYDKDF (reference sequence). The CDR3 reads CATSSGPLSDAFF. The CDR3 DNA is TGTGCCACCAGCTCAGGGCCCCTGTCGGATGCTTTCTTT.

The genes are TRBV6-5 and TRBJ1-3, with 7 bases lining up with TRBD1. Unmatched junction bases numbered 5, after V lost 6 bases and J lost 0 bases. CDR3 length: 15 residues. Germline values: CDR1 MNHEY, CDR2 SVGAGI. The CDR3 loop is CASRTGTASGNTIYF. The CDR3 DNA reads TGTGCCAGCAGGACAGGGACAGCCTCTGGAAACACCATATATTTT.